Below are 21 T cell receptor beta chains sequenced from a single sample in a study of blood T cell repertoires in COVID-19. TCRdb keeps only in-frame clones here, not all; method: immunoSEQ multiplex PCR. The table includes tens of thousands of clones, roughly 91% detected once. Input material: peripheral blood. These receptors were collected from a human donor in a cohort sampled during active COVID-19. The donor label of this sample is uncertain.

This clone was counted once. The J gene is TRBJ2-7, the V gene TRBV7-2, with TRBD2 identical over 9 bases. The CDR3 contains 13 residues. CDR1 and CDR2 (germline): SGHTA, FQGNSA. Trimming removed 5 bases from V and 2 bases from J; junction bases left unmatched: 1. CDR3 sequence reads: CASSRGGAYEQYF. In DNA form, the CDR3 reads TGTGCCAGCAGCCGCGGGGGGGCCTACGAGCAGTACTTC.

The chain links TRBV20-1 to TRBJ2-2, with a weak D call TRBD1 (5 bases). V was cut by 6 bases and J by 4 bases, with 12 bases left in between. Germline V gene sequence: CDR1 DFQATT, CDR2 SNEGSKA (reference sequence). The CDR3 sequence is 13 residues long. This CDR3 reads CSASRTLTGELFF. CDR3 DNA: TGCAGTGCAAGTCGGACACTCACCGGGGAGCTGTTTTTT.

The genes are TRBV11-2 and TRBJ2-2, with 10 positions matching TRBD1. Germline V gene data show CDR1 as SGHAT and CDR2 as FQNNGV. The length of the CDR3 is 15 residues. J gave up 6 bases and V 8 bases, and 9 bases lay outside the gene matches. CDR3 sequence reads: CASVLDRGMAGELFF. The CDR3 coding sequence is TGTGCCAGCGTCTTGGACAGGGGGATGGCCGGGGAGCTGTTTTTT.

This chain joins TRBV29-1 and TRBJ1-3; D is unresolved. Germline V gene data show CDR1 as SQVTM and CDR2 as ANQGSEA. The CDR3 runs 16 residues. V was cut by 4 bases and J by 0 bases, with 16 bases left in between. CDR3 amino acids: CSVVMEMSSSGNTIYF. Written as DNA, the CDR3 is TGCAGCGTTGTAATGGAGATGTCGAGCTCTGGAAACACCATATATTTT.

V gene TRBV28 combines with J gene TRBJ1-2; D uncertain. Trimming cost V 5 bases and J 8 bases, with 15 bases left between them. The CDR3 length is 13 residues. Germline V CDR1 and CDR2: MDHEN, SYDVKM. The CDR3 DNA sequence: TGTGCCAGCAGTCCTCGTCTCGGAGGGGGCTACACCTTC. Amino acid sequence: CASSPRLGGGYTF.

V is TRBV25-1 and J is TRBJ1-6, with D perhaps TRBD1 (6 bases). In germline, CDR1 is MGHDK, CDR2 SYGVNS. The CDR3 sequence is 14 residues long. Trimming stripped 2 bases from V and 8 bases from J, with 10 bases between. The CDR3 protein is CASSEVGHDSPLHF. As DNA, the CDR3 is TGTGCCAGCAGTGAAGTGGGACATGATTCACCCCTCCACTTT.

CDR3 DNA: TGCGCCAGCAGCTTCAGCGGGGGGAATAATTCACCCCTCCACTTT. This sequence encodes CASSFSGGNNSPLHF. This chain uses TRBV5-1 with TRBJ1-6; D may be TRBD1 (5 bases). The CDR3 has 15 amino acids. Germline values: CDR1 SGHRS, CDR2 YFSETQ. Trimming left V 2 bases short and J 5 bases short, with 11 bases between.

This clone is medium-sized (0.01 to 0.1%) by share. The chain carries TRBV7-6 and TRBJ1-5; D might be TRBD1 (6 bases). The CDR3 totals 15 residues. Trimming took 4 bases from V and 0 from J, leaving 10 bases between them. Germline values: CDR1 SGHVS, CDR2 FNYEAQ. For the CDR3, the DNA is TGTGCCAGCAGCTCGGAGACAGGTAGCAATCAGCCCCAGCATTTT. This translates into CASSSETGSNQPQHF.

CDR3 coding DNA: TGTGCCAGCAGGCGGGGGCCCGATACGCAGTATTTT. It yields the protein CASRRGPDTQYF. The chain has TRBV12-3 or TRBV12-4 and TRBJ2-3, with D maybe TRBD2 (7 bases). Deletions cut 6 bases from V and 6 bases from J, with 10 bases between. This CDR3 spans 12 amino acids.

The V gene is TRBV2, the J gene TRBJ2-1; 9 nucleotides line up with TRBD2. The CDR3 sequence is 17 residues long. Germline values: CDR1 SNHLY, CDR2 FYNNEI. Trimming removed 0 bases from V and 3 bases from J; junction bases left unmatched: 6. The CDR3 DNA follows: TGTGCCAGCAGTGAAGCGCTTCGCGGGGGGGTCTACAATGAGCAGTTCTTC. It encodes CASSEALRGGVYNEQFF.

This clone was observed a handful of times. The DNA of the CDR3 is TGTGCCAGCACCCCATCCCGGGACAGGGGGCCAGAGCAGTACTTC. Amino acids: CASTPSRDRGPEQYF. This chain joins TRBV6-6 and TRBJ2-7; 12 nucleotides agree with TRBD1. The CDR3 spans 15 residues. Germline loops: CDR1 MNHNY, CDR2 SVGAGI (reference sequence). Germline trimming cut 7 bases from V and 7 bases from J; bases unmatched to any gene: 11.

A single count supports this clone. The chain recombines TRBV28 with TRBJ1-2; D is unresolved. Germline CDR1 and CDR2: MDHEN and SYDVKM. The CDR3 length is 17 residues. The V gene lost 5 bases and the J gene lost 1 base, with 20 bases spanning the gap. CDR3 amino acids: CASSDPLGASGNYGYTF. CDR3 nucleotides: TGTGCCAGCAGTGACCCCCTAGGCGCCTCCGGTAACTATGGCTACACCTTC.

The V call is TRBV28, the J call TRBJ2-2; 8 bases match TRBD1. V lost 7 bases and J lost 2; bases outside the gene matches: 6. Germline V gives CDR1 MDHEN, CDR2 SYDVKM. The CDR3 is 15 amino acids. The CDR3 region is CASISGTGNTGELFF. The CDR3 DNA reads as TGTGCCAGCATCTCCGGGACAGGAAACACCGGGGAGCTGTTTTTT.

The J gene is TRBJ2-7, the V gene TRBV7-2; TRBD2 is a possible D gene (6 bases). Between the trimmed V and J ends, which lost 0 bases and 3 bases, there was a span of 12 bases. CDR3 size: 15 residues. Germline CDR1 SGHTA, CDR2 FQGNSA. As DNA, the CDR3 is TGTGCCAGCAGCTTAGCGACCTTAGCGGACTACGAGCAGTACTTC. Amino acids: CASSLATLADYEQYF.

This sequence joins TRBV7-3 and TRBJ2-1; perhaps TRBD1 as D (6 bases). The V end lost 2 bases, the J end lost 10 bases, and 9 bases lay between the germline ends. The CDR3 is 12 amino acids. Germline V gene data show CDR1 as SGHTA and CDR2 as FQGTGA. CDR3 sequence reads: CASSLGGKEQFF. The CDR3 region has the DNA TGTGCCAGCAGCTTAGGGGGCAAAGAGCAGTTCTTC.

This clone was detected only once. This chain uses TRBV7-9 with TRBJ1-1; maybe TRBD1 (5 bases). With 3 bases removed from V and 1 base from J, the gap between germline ends came to 12 bases. The CDR3 runs 15 residues. The germline CDR1 and CDR2 sequences are SEHNR and FQNEAQ (reference sequence). The CDR3 nucleotides are TGTGCCAGCAGCTTTTGGCCGACAGAGAACACTGAAGCTTTCTTT. It yields the protein CASSFWPTENTEAFF.

The chain links TRBV6-4 to TRBJ1-1; D remains unclear. The germline V and J ends were trimmed by 4 bases and 5 bases, with 11 bases remaining between them. CDR1 is MRHNA and CDR2 is SNTAGT in the germline V gene. The CDR3 totals 13 residues. CDR3 in amino acids: CASSGASGTEAFF. The CDR3 DNA follows: TGTGCCAGCAGTGGTGCGTCAGGAACTGAAGCTTTCTTT.

The chain has TRBV15 and TRBJ1-2, with D tentatively TRBD1 (5 bases). The CDR3 has 17 residues. Germline V gene sequence: CDR1 LNHNV, CDR2 YYDKDF (reference sequence). Deletions cut 0 bases from V and 0 bases from J, with 14 bases between. CDR3 bases: TGTGCCACCAGCAGAGATACTTTCACAGGAACTAACTATGGCTACACCTTC. Its protein is CATSRDTFTGTNYGYTF. Combining the CDR3 with reference TRBV15 and TRBJ1-2 gives the whole variable domain DAMVIQNPRYQVTQFGKPVTLSCSQTLNHNVMYWYQQKSSQAPKLLFHYYDKDFNNEADTPDNFQSRRPNTSFCFLDIRSPGLGDTAMYLCATSRDTFTGTNYGYTFGSGTRLTVV.

The chain uses TRBV7-8 and TRBJ1-4, with D maybe TRBD1 (5 bases). The CDR3 length is 17 residues. Trimming left V 0 bases short and J 4 bases short, with 15 bases between. Per germline, CDR1 SGHVS and CDR2 FQNEAQ. CDR3 in amino acids: CASSLAQGRRGNEKLFF. The CDR3 coding sequence is TGTGCCAGCAGCTTAGCCCAGGGCCGGCGAGGTAATGAAAAACTGTTTTTT.

The genes are TRBV10-3 and TRBJ2-2, with 8 bases that match TRBD2. V gave up 3 bases and J gave up 2 bases; unmatched junction bases: 5. The CDR3 is 16 amino acids. Germline V lookup: CDR1 ENHRY, CDR2 SYGVKD. CDR3 amino acids: CAISETGTRNTGELFF. The CDR3 DNA reads TGTGCCATCAGTGAAACCGGGACTAGAAACACCGGGGAGCTGTTTTTT.

The chain recombines TRBV3-1 (or the pseudogene TRBV3-2) with TRBJ2-7, with a tentative D call TRBD2 (6 bases). V was cut by 5 bases and J by 4 bases, with 9 bases left in between. The CDR3 length is 12 residues. CDR1 is LGHDT and CDR2 is YNNKEL in the germline V gene (reference sequence). The CDR3 region has the DNA TGTGCCAGCAGCTCGGAGGGGTACGAGCAGTACTTC. Translating it yields CASSSEGYEQYF.